A selection of T cell receptor beta chains follows, all from one sample in a study of cytomegalovirus exposure and HLA in healthy donors. Libraries were prepared by immunoSEQ multiplex PCR; TCRdb keeps only in-frame clonotypes and omits some of them. The sample shows about 150,000 clones, 65% to 80% of them seen only once. The source material was PBMCs. The receptors shown here come from a man in his late teens or twenties in good health and CMV-seronegative. Both conserved end residues are part of each CDR3. The D gene is left open where the match is weak. Clone size is not always given. Where it is, it says once, few, many or a class for expanded clones.

D | J | V | size | CDR3 | DNA
TRBD1 | TRBJ2-4 | TRBV5-1 | NA | CASSLTGVSTNIQYF | TGCGCCAGCAGCTTGACAGGGGTATCGACAAACATTCAGTACTTC
NA | TRBJ2-5 | TRBV4-2 | NA | CASSQEQGAGETQYF | TGTGCCAGCAGCCAAGAACAAGGGGCTGGGGAGACCCAGTACTTC
NA | TRBJ2-1 | TRBV14 | NA | CASSNLNVNEQFF | TGTGCCAGCAGCAACCTAAACGTCAATGAGCAGTTCTTC
TRBD1 | TRBJ1-3 | TRBV28 | NA | CASRGDRGSGNTIYF | TGTGCCAGCAGGGGGGACAGGGGCTCTGGAAACACCATATATTTT
NA | TRBJ1-4 | TRBV4-1 | NA | CASSRPGANEKLFF | TGCGCCAGCAGCCGCCCCGGGGCTAATGAAAAACTGTTTTTT
NA | TRBJ2-7 | TRBV7-9 | NA | CASRHDSYEQYF | TGTGCCAGCAGACATGACAGCTACGAGCAGTACTTC
NA | TRBJ2-6 | TRBV7-7 | NA | CASSLIWGAFAGLTF | TGTGCTAGCAGCTTAATCTGGGGAGCTTTCGCCGGCCTGACTTTC
TRBD1 | TRBJ1-1 | TRBV7-6 | few | CASSLWQGGENTEAFF | TGTGCCAGCAGCTTATGGCAGGGGGGTGAGAACACTGAAGCTTTCTTT
NA | TRBJ1-1 | TRBV7-2 | few | CASSGRMNTEAFF | TGTGCCAGCAGCGGGAGGATGAACACTGAAGCTTTCTTT
TRBD1 | TRBJ2-7 | TRBV19 | NA | CASSIRDRRPYEQYF | TGTGCCAGTAGTATAAGGGACAGGAGACCCTACGAGCAGTACTTC
NA | TRBJ2-7 | TRBV13 | NA | CASSFVSASYEQYF | TGTGCCAGCAGCTTTGTCAGCGCCTCCTACGAGCAGTACTTC
NA | TRBJ2-5 | TRBV29-1 | few | CSVEGGGWGTQYF | TGCAGCGTTGAAGGAGGCGGGTGGGGGACCCAGTACTTC
NA | TRBJ2-2 | TRBV19 | once | CASNAIYIVLVNTGELFF | TGTGCCAGTAACGCGATATATATAGTATTGGTGAACACCGGGGAGCTGTTTTTT
NA | TRBJ1-4 | TRBV9 | few | CASSATGIPTTNEKLFF | TGTGCCAGCAGCGCCACAGGTATCCCCACAACTAATGAAAAACTGTTTTTT
TRBD2 | TRBJ2-2 | TRBV7-9 | NA | CASSPPTSGVTGELFF | TGTGCCAGCAGCCCTCCGACTAGCGGGGTGACCGGGGAGCTGTTTTTT
TRBD1 | TRBJ2-2 | TRBV4-1 | NA | CASSHPIRGRNTGELFF | TGCGCCAGCAGCCATCCTATCAGGGGGAGGAACACCGGGGAGCTGTTTTTT
NA | TRBJ2-5 | TRBV10-3 | NA | CAGPSPQETQYF | TGTGCCGGGCCCAGCCCCCAAGAGACCCAGTACTTC
NA | TRBJ2-1 | TRBV7-9 | NA | CASSQGGDQFF | TGTGCCAGCAGCCAAGGGGGAGATCAGTTCTTC
NA | TRBJ1-5 | TRBV4-1 | few | CASSQVLPQRVQHF | TGCGCCAGCAGCCAAGTGCTCCCCCAGCGGGTCCAGCATTTT
TRBD1 | TRBJ1-3 | TRBV29-1 | NA | CSVRTGSGNAIYF | TGCAGCGTTCGGACAGGCTCTGGAAACGCCATATATTTT
NA | TRBJ2-7 | TRBV2 | few | CASSVGRALSYEQYF | TGTGCCAGCAGTGTAGGCAGGGCGCTCTCCTACGAGCAGTACTTC
TRBD2 | TRBJ2-3 | TRBV5-1 | NA | CASSSSSGIPDTQYF | TGCGCCAGCAGCTCCTCTAGCGGGATCCCAGATACGCAGTATTTT
NA | TRBJ2-4 | TRBV5-6 | NA | CASSLAVTGVTKNSQYF | TGTGCCAGCAGCTTGGCCGTGACAGGCGTCACCAAAAACAGTCAGTACTTC
TRBD1 | TRBJ2-2 | TRBV7-9 | NA | CASSTQIDRDTGELFF | TGTGCCAGCAGCACCCAAATAGACAGGGACACCGGGGAGCTGTTTTTT
TRBD1 | TRBJ2-7 | TRBV5-1 | few | CASSEDRGRYEQYF | TGCGCCAGCAGCGAGGACAGGGGCCGCTACGAGCAGTACTTC
NA | TRBJ1-1 | TRBV9 | NA | CASSAEGVKAFF | TGTGCCAGCAGCGCCGAGGGGGTTAAGGCTTTCTTT
NA | TRBJ1-3 | TRBV6-5 | NA | CASSPYKSSGNTIYF | TGTGCCAGCAGCCCTTACAAAAGCTCTGGAAACACCATATATTTT
NA | TRBJ2-5 | TRBV21-1 | NA | CASSSRTGLKETQYF | TGTGCCAGCAGCTCGCGGACAGGGCTCAAAGAGACCCAGTACTTC
TRBD2 | TRBJ2-3 | TRBV2 | NA | CASSPQTSGGKDTQYF | TGTGCCAGCAGCCCACAGACTAGCGGGGGTAAGGATACGCAGTATTTT
NA | TRBJ1-1 | TRBV5-4 | NA | CASSPAGSPLNTEAFF | TGTGCCAGCAGCCCGGCAGGGTCCCCGTTGAACACTGAAGCTTTCTTT
NA | TRBJ2-6 | TRBV28 | many | CASSFYGANVLTF | TGTGCCAGCAGTTTTTATGGGGCCAACGTCCTGACTTTC
TRBD1 | TRBJ1-2 | TRBV5-1 | once | CASQATGTEYGYTF | TGCGCCAGCCAGGCGACAGGGACTGAATATGGCTACACCTTC
NA | TRBJ1-1 | TRBV5-1 | NA | CASSFTGMDTEAFF | TGCGCCAGCAGCTTTACAGGGATGGACACTGAAGCTTTCTTT
TRBD2 | TRBJ2-3 | TRBV7-2 | NA | CASSLLAGGPGDTQYF | TGTGCCAGCAGCCTACTAGCGGGGGGGCCGGGAGATACGCAGTATTTT
NA | TRBJ2-3 | TRBV5-5 | NA | CASSSRGLRTDTQYF | TGTGCCAGCAGCTCTCGGGGACTGCGCACAGATACGCAGTATTTT
TRBD1 | TRBJ1-1 | TRBV14 | NA | CASSPGTGRDTEAFF | TGTGCCAGCAGCCCGGGGACAGGGAGGGACACTGAAGCTTTCTTT
NA | TRBJ1-2 | TRBV6-5 | once | CASTMEGGYGYTF | TGTGCCAGCACTATGGAAGGGGGCTATGGCTACACCTTC
NA | TRBJ1-1 | TRBV11-2 | NA | CASSRQAPRGTEAFF | TGTGCCAGCAGCCGACAGGCCCCAAGAGGCACTGAAGCTTTCTTT
NA | TRBJ1-2 | TRBV7-9 | NA | CASSLVTGIRYGYTF | TGTGCCAGCAGCTTAGTAACAGGGATTCGCTATGGCTACACCTTC
NA | TRBJ1-2 | TRBV5-1 | NA | CASSLALEQGDIRGYGYTF | TGCGCCAGCAGCTTGGCCTTGGAACAGGGTGACATCAGGGGCTATGGCTACACCTTC